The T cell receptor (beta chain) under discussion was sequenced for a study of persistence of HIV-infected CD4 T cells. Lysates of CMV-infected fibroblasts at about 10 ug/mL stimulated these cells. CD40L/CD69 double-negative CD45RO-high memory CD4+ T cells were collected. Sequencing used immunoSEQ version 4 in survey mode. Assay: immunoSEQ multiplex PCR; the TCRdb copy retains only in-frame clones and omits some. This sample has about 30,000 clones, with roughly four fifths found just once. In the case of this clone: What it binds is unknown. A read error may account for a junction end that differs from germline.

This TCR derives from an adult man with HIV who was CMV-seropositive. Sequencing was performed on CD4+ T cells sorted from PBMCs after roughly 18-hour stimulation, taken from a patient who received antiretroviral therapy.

The CDR3, as DNA: TGTGCCAGCAGCTCCGGCCTGAACGCCGGGGAGCTGTTTTTT. It specifies CASSSGLNAGELFF. The rearrangement uses TRBV7-9 and TRBJ2-2; unclear D gene. This CDR3 has 14 amino acids. Germline loops: CDR1 SEHNR, CDR2 FQNEAQ (reference sequence).